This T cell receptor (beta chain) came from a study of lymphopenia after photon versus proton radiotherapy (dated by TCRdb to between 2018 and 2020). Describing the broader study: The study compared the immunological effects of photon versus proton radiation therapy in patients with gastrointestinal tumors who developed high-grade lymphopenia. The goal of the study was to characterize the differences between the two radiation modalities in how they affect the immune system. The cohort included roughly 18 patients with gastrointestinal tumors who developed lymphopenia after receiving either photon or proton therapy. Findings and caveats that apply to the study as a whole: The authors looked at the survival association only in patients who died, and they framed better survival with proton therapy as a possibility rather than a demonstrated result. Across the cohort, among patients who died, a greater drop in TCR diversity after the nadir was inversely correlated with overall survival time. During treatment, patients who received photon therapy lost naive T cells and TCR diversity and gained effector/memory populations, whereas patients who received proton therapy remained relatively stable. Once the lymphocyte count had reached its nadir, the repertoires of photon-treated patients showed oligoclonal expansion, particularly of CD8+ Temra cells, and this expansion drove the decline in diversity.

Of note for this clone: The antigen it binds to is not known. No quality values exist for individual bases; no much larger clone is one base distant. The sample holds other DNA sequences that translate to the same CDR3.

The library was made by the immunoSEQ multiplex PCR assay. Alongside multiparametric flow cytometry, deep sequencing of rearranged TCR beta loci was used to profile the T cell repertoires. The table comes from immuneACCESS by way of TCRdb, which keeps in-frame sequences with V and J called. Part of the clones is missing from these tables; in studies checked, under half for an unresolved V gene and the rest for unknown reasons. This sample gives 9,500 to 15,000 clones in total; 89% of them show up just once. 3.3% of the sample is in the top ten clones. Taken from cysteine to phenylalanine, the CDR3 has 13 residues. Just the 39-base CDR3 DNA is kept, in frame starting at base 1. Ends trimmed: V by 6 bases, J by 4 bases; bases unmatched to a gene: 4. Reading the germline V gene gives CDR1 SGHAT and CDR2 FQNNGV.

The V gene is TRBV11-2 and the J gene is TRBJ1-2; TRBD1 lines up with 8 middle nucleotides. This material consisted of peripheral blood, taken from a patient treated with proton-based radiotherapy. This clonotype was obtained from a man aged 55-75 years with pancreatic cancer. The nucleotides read TGTGCCAGCAGTTCGGACAGGGCCTATGGCTACACCTTC. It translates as CASSSDRAYGYTF.